This TCR beta chain stems from a study of shared clonotypes between healthy human individuals. Turning to the study itself: The donor group consisted of two women and three men, aged 18 to 49. Each donor's CD4 naive and CD4 memory cells filled three plates apiece, CD8 naive two, and CD8 memory one.

This table comes from immunoSEQ multiplex PCR, and its TCRdb copy is limited to in-frame clones, with some not included. This sample has 2 million to 2.5 million clones, with 95% found just once. Germline loops: CDR1 SGHKS, CDR2 YYEKEE (reference sequence). This CDR3 has 12 amino acids. With respect to this clone: The junction departs from germline at one end; a sequencing error may be responsible.

This chain uses TRBV5-5 with TRBJ2-7; 7 nucleotides agree with TRBD2. Sequencing was done on a sample of naive CD4+ T cells sorted from blood. The subset: CD45RA+ positively selected. The sequence was obtained from a man aged 18 to 29 in good health. CDR3 residues: CASSPTVETSFF. In nucleotides, the CDR3 is TGTGCCAGCAGCCCAACTGTAGAGACTAGCTTCTTC.